Each of the 30 T cell receptor beta chains below was sequenced from the same sample in a study of T cells in Graves' hyperthyroidism and ophthalmopathy. The CDR3 regions of TCR beta were amplified from RNA transcripts. HTBI primers were employed in a first-round RT-PCR of the TCR CDR3. TCRdb re-called the multiplex PCR reads with MiXCR, one entry per CDR3 protein. Here the sample spans about 340,000 distinct CDR3 sequences, around a fifth being singletons. The sample taken for sequencing was blood. These receptor sequences come from a woman aged 45 to 65 with Graves' hyperthyroidism.

This clonotype was seen a handful of times. The chain carries TRBV6-1 and TRBJ1-4, with D perhaps TRBD1 (5 bases). The V gene lost 5 bases and the J gene lost 5 bases, with 12 bases spanning the gap. Per germline, CDR1 MNHNS and CDR2 SASEGT. The CDR3 is 14 residues long. The CDR3 loop reads CASSKGDVNEKLFF. CDR3 coding DNA: TGTGCCAGCAGTAAAGGGGACGTGAATGAAAAACTGTTTTTT.

This clonotype was detected a few times. The gene calls are TRBV10-3 and TRBJ1-1; TRBD1 is a possible D gene (6 bases). This CDR3 has 13 amino acids. V dropped 7 bases and J dropped 2 bases, with 11 bases sitting between them. Germline values: CDR1 ENHRY, CDR2 SYGVKD. CDR3 nucleotide sequence: TGTGCCATCAACAGACAGGAAAACACTGAAGCTTTCTTT. It yields the protein CAINRQENTEAFF.

This clonotype was observed a few times. CDR3 amino acids: CASSLSPQGNSPLHF. The CDR3 nucleotides read TGTGCCAGCAGTTTATCGCCCCAGGGGAATTCACCCCTCCACTTT. The chain couples TRBV27 to TRBJ1-6; perhaps TRBD1 as D (6 bases). Germline-derived CDR1 and CDR2 are MNHEY and SMNVEV (reference sequence). This CDR3 has 15 amino acids. V lost 0 bases to trimming and J lost 7 bases, with 10 bases between them.

This clonotype was detected many times. V usage is TRBV15 and J usage is TRBJ1-2; D is unresolved. The CDR3 runs to 16 residues. Germline values: CDR1 LNHNV, CDR2 YYDKDF (reference sequence). Between the trimmed V and J ends, which lost 0 bases and 4 bases, there was a span of 15 bases. CDR3 loop: CATSRDRSVTAYGYTF. CDR3 sequence (DNA): TGTGCCACCAGCAGAGATCGGAGCGTTACCGCCTATGGCTACACCTTC.

The chain combines TRBV27 with TRBJ2-7, with D uncertain. The germline V gene has CDR1 MNHEY and CDR2 SMNVEV (reference sequence). CDR3 length equals 10 residues. V was pared by 5 bases and J by 4 bases, with 3 bases between. Here the CDR3 reads CASSPYEQYF. CDR3 sequence (DNA): TGTGCCAGCAGTCCTTACGAGCAGTACTTC.

This clonotype came up a few times. The J gene is TRBJ2-7, the V gene TRBV6-1, with 8 bases fitting TRBD2. V lost 7 bases, J lost 3 bases, and 5 bases stayed unmatched. The germline CDR1 and CDR2 sequences are MNHNS and SASEGT. This CDR3 region has 13 residues. This CDR3 reads CASTSGGGYEQYF. In DNA form, the CDR3 reads TGTGCCAGCACATCCGGGGGGGGCTACGAGCAGTACTTC.

CDR3 sequence (DNA): TGTGCCAGCAGTCGGACAGGGCGACGAGAGACCCAGTACTTC. As protein: CASSRTGRRETQYF. V and J are TRBV2 and TRBJ2-5, with 8 bases aligning to TRBD1. V trimming: 5 bases; J trimming: 4 bases; junction bases outside the gene matches: 6. CDR3 size: 14 residues. The germline V gene has CDR1 SNHLY and CDR2 FYNNEI.

V usage is TRBV7-8 and J usage is TRBJ1-3; TRBD1 matches at 7 bases. The CDR3 has 17 amino acids. The germline V gene has CDR1 SGHVS and CDR2 FQNEAQ. The V gene end was trimmed by 3 bases and the J gene end by 0 bases; junction bases not matched to a gene: 8. Here the CDR3 DNA reads TGTGCCAGCAGCTTGACCCCGACAGGGACCTCTGGAAACACCATATATTTT. This translates into CASSLTPTGTSGNTIYF.

This clonotype was seen at least ten times. The chain is built from TRBV2 and TRBJ1-6; possibly TRBD1 for D (5 bases). V was trimmed by 9 bases and J by 7 bases, leaving 19 bases between them. Per the germline V gene, CDR1 is SNHLY and CDR2 is FYNNEI. This CDR3 is 15 amino acids long. The CDR3 region has the DNA TGTGCCAGTGTAGGGGAAGCCACTAAGAATTCACCCCTCCACTTT. Translation gives CASVGEATKNSPLHF.

This chain links TRBV6-1 with TRBJ2-7; D not resolved. This CDR3 contains 14 residues. Trimming took off 7 bases at V and 7 bases at J, with 20 bases between the two ends. Germline V gene lookup returns CDR1 MNHNS and CDR2 SASEGT. CDR3 coding DNA: TGTGCCAGCAACCCGGGCCCATGGCATATGGAGCAGTACTTC. The encoded protein is CASNPGPWHMEQYF.

V and J are TRBV6-6 and TRBJ2-6; the match to TRBD2 covers 9 bases. The CDR3 has 18 residues. V lost 0 bases, J lost 1 base, and 4 bases stayed unmatched. Germline CDR1 is MNHNY and CDR2 is SVGAGI (reference sequence). CDR3 coding DNA: TGTGCCAGCAGTTACTCGCCTAGCGGGGAATCTGGGGCCAACGTCCTGACTTTC. Amino acid sequence: CASSYSPSGESGANVLTF.

The chain uses TRBV7-8 and TRBJ2-7, with D maybe TRBD1 (6 bases). Germline V lookup: CDR1 SGHVS, CDR2 FQNEAQ. The CDR3 contains 15 residues. Between the trimmed V and J ends, which lost 5 bases and 5 bases, there was a span of 19 bases. In nucleotides, the CDR3 is TGTGCCAGCAGCCCCGGTAGAGGGGGTCTCAACGAGCAGTACTTC. As protein: CASSPGRGGLNEQYF.

This chain joins TRBV6-1 and TRBJ2-1; a possible D gene is TRBD2 (5 bases). The V end was cut by 4 bases, the J end by 0 bases, with 13 bases between. Germline loops: CDR1 MNHNS, CDR2 SASEGT. The CDR3 extends over 16 amino acids. The CDR3 region has the DNA TGTGCCAGCAGTGTACAGCGGATCAGCTCCTACAATGAGCAGTTCTTC. Translated, it gives CASSVQRISSYNEQFF.

In this sample, this clonotype turned up many times. The J gene is TRBJ1-4, the V gene TRBV11-2, with 7 bases fitting TRBD1. Germline loops: CDR1 SGHAT, CDR2 FQNNGV. The CDR3 spans 14 residues. The trim removed 6 bases at V and 3 bases at J, leaving 4 bases unmatched. The CDR3 reads CASSTGVPNEKLFF. In DNA, the CDR3 is TGTGCCAGCAGTACAGGGGTTCCTAATGAAAAACTGTTTTTT.

This clonotype was picked up many times. V and J are TRBV6-5 and TRBJ1-4, with unresolved D. In germline, CDR1 is MNHEY, CDR2 SVGAGI. V was trimmed by 2 bases and J by 0 bases, leaving 7 bases between them. This CDR3 is 15 amino acids long. The DNA for the CDR3 is TGTGCCAGCAGTTACGGCGTGGCAACTAATGAAAAACTGTTTTTT. Translated, it gives CASSYGVATNEKLFF.

This clonotype was recorded at least ten times. The CDR3 sequence is CASISSDSPYGYTF. The CDR3 region has the DNA TGTGCCAGCATCTCATCTGACAGTCCCTATGGCTACACCTTC. This chain connects TRBV28 to TRBJ1-2, with D maybe TRBD1 (5 bases). Trimming took 7 bases from V and 4 from J, leaving 16 bases between them. CDR1 MDHEN and CDR2 SYDVKM come from the germline V gene. This CDR3 is 14 amino acids long.

The V gene is TRBV11-3, the J gene TRBJ1-1; tentative D call: TRBD1 (6 bases). This CDR3 spans 16 amino acids. V was trimmed by 1 base and J by 11 bases, leaving 23 bases between them. The germline gives CDR1 SGHNT, CDR2 YENEEA. This chain's CDR3 is CASSLGVPQGTEGAFF. CDR3 DNA sequence: TGTGCCAGCAGCTTAGGCGTCCCACAGGGTACGGAGGGGGCTTTCTTT.

The sample holds many counts of this clonotype. The chain has TRBV6-1 and TRBJ1-5; no clear D gene. V was clipped by 7 bases and J by 0 bases, with 13 bases between them. CDR3 length equals 15 residues. Per germline, CDR1 MNHNS and CDR2 SASEGT. Here the CDR3 reads CASTAARNSNQPQHF. The CDR3 coding sequence is TGTGCCAGCACCGCGGCCCGAAATAGCAATCAGCCCCAGCATTTT.

This clonotype occurred many times. This chain uses TRBV3-1 with TRBJ1-3; 10 bases are shared with TRBD1. V was pared by 8 bases and J by 7 bases, with 2 bases of the junction left unmatched. Germline values: CDR1 LGHDT, CDR2 YNNKEL (reference sequence). The CDR3 extends over 12 amino acids. DNA for the CDR3: TGTGCCAGCGGGACAGGGGATAACACCATATATTTT. Amino acids: CASGTGDNTIYF.

This clonotype was seen repeatedly, ten times or more. This sequence joins TRBV3-1 and TRBJ1-3, with 8 bases matching TRBD1. Trimming at V came to 2 bases and at J to 0 bases, leaving 3 bases not matched to a gene. Germline V CDR1 and CDR2: LGHDT, YNNKEL (reference sequence). This CDR3 comprises 16 residues. The CDR3 DNA reads TGTGCCAGCAGCCAAAGGACAGGGCACTCTGGAAACACCATATATTTT. Its protein is CASSQRTGHSGNTIYF.

The V and J genes are TRBV6-5 and TRBJ2-1; 8 nucleotides match TRBD2. CDR1 and CDR2 (germline): MNHEY, SVGAGI. The CDR3 covers 16 residues. J lost 1 base, V lost 3 bases, and 5 bases had no gene match. CDR3 sequence reads: CASSYGAGVSYNEQFF. The CDR3 coding sequence is TGTGCCAGCAGTTATGGAGCGGGAGTATCCTACAATGAGCAGTTCTTC.

To note about this clonotype: This may be a read error: a much more frequent sequence differs by one nucleotide. The chain joins TRBV20-1 to TRBJ2-7; 8 bases line up with TRBD1. The V segment lost 1 base and the J segment 2 bases; nucleotides outside the gene matches: 16. The CDR3 loop spans 18 amino acids. Germline-derived CDR1 and CDR2 are DFQATT and SNEGSKA (reference sequence). The CDR3, as DNA: TGCAGTGCTAGAGTGGCAGGGGGCCCGGGAGTGAGGGCCTACGAGCAGTACTTC. As protein: CSARVAGGPGVRAYEQYF.

Ten or more counts support this clonotype. The chain combines TRBV30 with TRBJ1-1; D possibly corresponds to TRBD1 (6 bases). The CDR3 has 16 residues. Germline V gene data show CDR1 as GTSNPN and CDR2 as SVGIG (reference sequence). Trimming stripped 0 bases from V and 5 bases from J, with 19 bases between. The CDR3 loop is CAWSVPLGGRGTEAFF. CDR3 nucleotide sequence: TGTGCCTGGAGTGTACCGTTGGGGGGGCGCGGGACTGAAGCTTTCTTT.

This chain joins TRBV4-1 and TRBJ2-1; 7 bases fit TRBD2. The trim removed 3 bases at V and 0 bases at J, leaving 5 bases unmatched. The V gene's germline CDR1 is MGHRA and CDR2 YSYEKL. This CDR3 has 16 amino acids. The CDR3 region has the DNA TGCGCCAGCAGCCAGGACGGGGGGAGCTCCTACAATGAGCAGTTCTTC. Translation: CASSQDGGSSYNEQFF.

This clonotype was recorded at least ten times. The chain couples TRBV10-2 to TRBJ2-1; 9 bases fit TRBD1. Trimming removed 5 bases from V and 9 bases from J; junction bases left unmatched: 11. This CDR3 is built from 15 residues. Germline V gene sequence: CDR1 WSHSY, CDR2 SAAADI. The CDR3 spells CASSRNPGQGTEQFF. CDR3 nucleotides: TGCGCCAGCAGTAGAAATCCGGGACAGGGAACTGAGCAGTTCTTC.

This clonotype was seen many times. The rearrangement joins TRBV9 to TRBJ2-2; D assignment may be TRBD1 or TRBD2 (6 bases each). Germline CDR1 and CDR2: SGDLS and YYNGEE. With 5 bases removed from V and 4 bases from J, the gap between germline ends came to 15 bases. CDR3 length: 15 amino acids. The CDR3, as DNA: TGTGCCAGCAGACCCGGGGGCGGTGGCACCGGGGAGCTGTTTTTT. This codes for CASRPGGGGTGELFF. The complete variable domain, with remaining parts taken from reference TRBV9 and TRBJ2-2, reads DSGVTQTPKHLITATGQRVTLRCSPRSGDLSVYWYQQSLDQGLQFLIQYYNGEERAKGNILERFSAQQFPDLHSELNLSSLELGDSALYFCASRPGGGGTGELFFGEGSRLTVL.

This chain uses TRBV11-2 with TRBJ2-7; 7 bases fit TRBD2. Per germline, CDR1 SGHAT and CDR2 FQNNGV. J gave up 2 bases and V 3 bases, and 4 bases lay outside the gene matches. This CDR3 spans 14 amino acids. The CDR3 region is CASSFRGLAYEQYF. The CDR3, as DNA: TGTGCCAGCAGCTTTCGCGGACTAGCCTACGAGCAGTACTTC.

This clonotype came up many times. V gene TRBV6-1 combines with J gene TRBJ2-3, with 9 bases identical to TRBD2. The CDR3 has 15 residues. V was pared by 0 bases and J by 6 bases, with 4 bases of the junction left unmatched. The germline V gene encodes CDR1 MNHNS and CDR2 SASEGT. CDR3 region: CASSEAAGGQDTQYF. In DNA, the CDR3 is TGTGCCAGCAGTGAAGCGGCGGGGGGGCAGGATACGCAGTATTTT.

The V gene is TRBV19, the J gene TRBJ2-1; TRBD2 agrees at 11 bases. The CDR3 sequence is 13 residues long. CDR1 and CDR2 (germline): LNHDA, SQIVND (reference sequence). With 6 bases clipped from V and 7 bases from J, the junction kept 2 bases outside the gene matches. The CDR3 nucleotides are TGTGCCAGTAGGGCTAGCGGGGGGAATGAGCAGTTCTTC. Translation: CASRASGGNEQFF.

The CDR3 protein is CASSWGPGSYGYTF. In DNA form, the CDR3 reads TGTGCCAGCAGTTGGGGACCAGGTTCCTATGGCTACACCTTC. The J gene is TRBJ1-2, the V gene TRBV25-1; D possibly corresponds to TRBD1 (5 bases). V was cut by 5 bases and J by 4 bases, with 14 bases left in between. Germline V gene lookup returns CDR1 MGHDK and CDR2 SYGVNS. The CDR3 is made up of 14 amino acids.